This T cell receptor (beta chain) is from a study of blood T cell repertoires in COVID-19. About the study: COVID-19 samples from acute and convalescent phases originated in the United States, Italy and Spain.

The CDR3 loop spans 15 amino acids. J gave up 3 bases and V 6 bases, and 7 bases lay outside the gene matches. The germline V gene encodes CDR1 SNHLY and CDR2 FYNNEI. Produced via immunoSEQ multiplex PCR; TCRdb's table is partial and in-frame only. This table has roughly 290,000 clones, 89% appearing once. Sequenced: peripheral blood. This clonotype was sampled from a woman in her fifties or sixties with acute or convalescent COVID-19. The chain is built from TRBV2 and TRBJ1-3, with 8 nucleotides matching TRBD1. In DNA form, the CDR3 reads TGTGCCAGCAGACCCTCAGGGGGCTTTGGAAACACCATATATTTT. Translation: CASRPSGGFGNTIYF.